Listed below are T cell receptor beta chains from one sample, sequenced in a study of regulatory T cells in long-lasting Graves disease. MiXCR, applied by TCRdb to the multiplex PCR reads, yields one record per CDR3 protein. The repertoire holds over 450,000 distinct CDR3 sequences, with around 13% as singletons. The same specimen was also included in a second study, on T cells in Graves' hyperthyroidism and ophthalmopathy.

Here the sequenced sample was peripheral blood mononuclear cells (PBMCs), taken at new diagnosis, from a patient treated with antithyroid drugs. All receptors come from a woman aged 30 to 39 with Graves disease. The CDR3 runs from the conserved cysteine through the conserved F or W. The order of the fields is V gene, CDR3 length, D gene, J gene, clone size, CDR3 DNA, CDR3 protein. D genes are given only for firm matches. The size of a clone is reported for some rows only, either as once, few or many, or as a class for expanded clones.

>TRBV5-8|14|NA|TRBJ2-7|many
TGTGCCAGCAGGCAGCGAGCTACGGGCTACGAGCAGTACTTC
CASRQRATGYEQYF
>TRBV6-1|16|TRBD1|TRBJ1-4|NA
TGTGCCAGCAGTCTCGGGACAGGACTTTTTAATGAAAAACTGTTTTTT
CASSLGTGLFNEKLFF
>TRBV7-2|16|NA|TRBJ2-7|many
TGTGCCAGCAGCTTAAGACGGGTCGGGAGTGGCTACGAGCAGTACTTC
CASSLRRVGSGYEQYF
>TRBV10-3|15|NA|TRBJ2-1|many
TGTGCCATCAGTATGCTAGCTCCTGACTACAATGAGCAGTTCTTC
CAISMLAPDYNEQFF
>TRBV10-3|13|NA|TRBJ2-1|many
TGTGCCATCAGTGAAGATAGAAGCAATGAGCAGTTCTTC
CAISEDRSNEQFF
>TRBV13|17|TRBD1|TRBJ1-3|many
TGTGCCAGCAGCTTAGTGGGACAGGGGTTCCCTGGAAACACCATATATTTT
CASSLVGQGFPGNTIYF
>TRBV27|15|NA|TRBJ1-5|few
TGTGCCAGCAGATCTTCAGGGAAGGGAAATCAGCCCCAGCATTTT
CASRSSGKGNQPQHF
>TRBV6-5|13|NA|TRBJ2-7|many
TGTGCCAGCAGTTACGGGACAAACTACGAGCAGTACTTC
CASSYGTNYEQYF
>TRBV27|12|NA|TRBJ1-6|many
TGTGCCAGCAGTTTTCCGAATTCACCCCTCCACTTT
CASSFPNSPLHF
>TRBV19|17|TRBD1|TRBJ2-5|many
TGTGCCAGTAGTTTACGACCCGGGACAGGGGTCGGGGAGACCCAGTACTTC
CASSLRPGTGVGETQYF
>TRBV20-1|15|NA|TRBJ2-5|many
TGCAGTGCTAGAGACCCGGGACAACGACAGGAGACCCAGTACTTC
CSARDPGQRQETQYF
>TRBV24-1|16|NA|TRBJ2-1|many
TGTGCCACCAGTGATATGGACGGACGCTCCTACAATGAGCAGTTCTTC
CATSDMDGRSYNEQFF
>TRBV19|14|NA|TRBJ2-1|many
TGTGCCAGTAACCCCGGGCCCGCGGCCAGTGAGCAGTTCTTC
CASNPGPAASEQFF
>TRBV5-5|15|TRBD2|TRBJ2-7|NA
TGTGCCAGCAGCTCCCGGCGGGGGGCGGAGAACGAGCAGTACTTC
CASSSRRGAENEQYF
>TRBV2|13|TRBD2|TRBJ2-1|many
TGTGCCAGCAGTGTACTAGCGGGATCGGAGCAGTTCTTC
CASSVLAGSEQFF
>TRBV11-2|14|NA|TRBJ2-1|many
TGTGCCAGCAGTTGGTTAGGACAGTACAATGAGCAGTTCTTC
CASSWLGQYNEQFF
>TRBV3-1|14|NA|TRBJ2-7|NA
TGTGCCAGCAGCCATGAAGACCACTCCTACGAGCAGTACTTC
CASSHEDHSYEQYF
>TRBV6-2/TRBV6-3|17|TRBD2|TRBJ2-3|many
TGTGCCAGCAGTTACTCCGGGGCGGGAGCGGTTGGAGGAACGCAGTATTTT
CASSYSGAGAVGGTQYF
>TRBV7-2|13|NA|TRBJ2-1|many
TGTGCCAGCAGCTCGACCCGGCACAATGAGCAGTTCTTC
CASSSTRHNEQFF
>TRBV6-5|14|NA|TRBJ1-1|NA
TGTGCCAGCAGTTACTCGGGGTTACCCGCTGAAGCTTTCTTT
CASSYSGLPAEAFF
>TRBV30|16|TRBD2|TRBJ2-7|few
TGTGCCTGGAGTGCCGTCGGGTGGCGGGAGCTCTACGAGCAGTACTTC
CAWSAVGWRELYEQYF
>TRBV5-1|15|NA|TRBJ2-7|NA
TGCGCCAGCTCCCATCGGACTGGGGGAAACTACGAGCAGTACTTC
CASSHRTGGNYEQYF
>TRBV28|14|NA|TRBJ2-5|NA
TGTGCCAGCAGTTTACAGCGAACGCCAGAGACCCAGTACTTC
CASSLQRTPETQYF
>TRBV11-3|16|TRBD2|TRBJ2-2|many
TGTGCCAGCAGCCGCGGCGGCGGGGGTTACACCGGGGAGCTGTTTTTT
CASSRGGGGYTGELFF
>TRBV6-5|16|NA|TRBJ2-7|many
TGTGCCAGCAGTTACGTGGCTGCACATGTTTCCTACGAGCAGTACTTC
CASSYVAAHVSYEQYF
>TRBV20-1|13|TRBD1|TRBJ1-6|many
TGCAGTGCTCCGGGACAGGGAAATTCACCCCTCCACTTT
CSAPGQGNSPLHF
>TRBV25-1|16|TRBD1|TRBJ2-7|few
TGTGCCAGCAGCGACCCCGCCGGGACAGGGTTCTACGAGCAGTACTTC
CASSDPAGTGFYEQYF
>TRBV19|14|TRBD1|TRBJ1-1|NA
TGTGCCAGTAGTCCCTATGACAGGGTCACTGAAGCTTTCTTT
CASSPYDRVTEAFF
>TRBV12-3/TRBV12-4|14|NA|TRBJ1-2|NA
TGTGCCAGCAGTCGCGACTACGACAGCTATGGCTACACCTTC
CASSRDYDSYGYTF
>TRBV30|14|TRBD2|TRBJ2-3|many
TGTGCCTACGGACTAGCGGTTACCACAGATACGCAGTATTTT
CAYGLAVTTDTQYF
>TRBV5-6|15|NA|TRBJ1-1|many
TGTGCCAGTATACCGCGGTATCCACCGGGCACTGAAGCTTTCTTT
CASIPRYPPGTEAFF
>TRBV20-1|14|NA|TRBJ2-7|few
TGCAGTGCTAGAGATCCGGGCTACCTCTACGAGCAGTACTTC
CSARDPGYLYEQYF
>TRBV28|15|NA|TRBJ1-3|few
TGTGCCAGCAGCCGGGCGTGGGGGCTTGGAAACACCATATATTTT
CASSRAWGLGNTIYF
>TRBV30|12|NA|TRBJ2-7|many
TGTGCCTGGAGTGGGGGGAGCTACGAGCAGTACTTC
CAWSGGSYEQYF
>TRBV12-3/TRBV12-4|14|NA|TRBJ1-1|NA
TGTGCCAGCAGTTTTGTACAGGGAAACACTGAAGCTTTCTTT
CASSFVQGNTEAFF
>TRBV9|14|NA|TRBJ2-1|many
TGTGCCAGCAGCCCGTACTCGATTGACAATGAGCAGTTCTTC
CASSPYSIDNEQFF
>TRBV18|16|TRBD2|TRBJ2-1|many
TGTGCCAGCTCACCACGGGCTAGCGGGACCTACAATGAGCAGTTCTTC
CASSPRASGTYNEQFF
>TRBV5-1|15|NA|TRBJ1-1|many
TGCGCCAGCAGCTTGGTTACGGTTGTGCGCACTGAAGCTTTCTTT
CASSLVTVVRTEAFF
>TRBV27|13|NA|TRBJ2-1|many
TGTGCCAGCAGACTCGCCGGGCTCGATGAGCAGTTCTTC
CASRLAGLDEQFF
>TRBV7-9|13|NA|TRBJ2-1|many
TGTGCCAGCAGCTTAGTGTATAGCGGTGAGCAGTTCTTC
CASSLVYSGEQFF
>TRBV5-1|15|NA|TRBJ2-2|NA
TGCGCCAGCAGTCGGTGGGACCGTCACACCGGGGAGCTGTTTTTT
CASSRWDRHTGELFF
>TRBV12-3/TRBV12-4|14|TRBD2|TRBJ2-7|many
TGTGCCAGCACCTCCGGCGGGAGCAGCCCCGAGCAGTACTTC
CASTSGGSSPEQYF
>TRBV12-3/TRBV12-4|14|TRBD1|TRBJ2-1|many
TGTGCCAGCAGTTTAGGGTTAGGGGGCTATGAGCAGTTCTTC
CASSLGLGGYEQFF
>TRBV19|16|NA|TRBJ1-1|many
TGTGCCAGTAGTGTTACCCCCAGCTGGGCGAACACTGAAGCTTTCTTT
CASSVTPSWANTEAFF
>TRBV11-2|15|NA|TRBJ1-3|NA
TGTGCCAGCAGCTTATTGATGGGACCTGGAAACACCATATATTTT
CASSLLMGPGNTIYF
>TRBV28|16|NA|TRBJ2-5|many
TGTGCCAGCAGTTTCCCCAAAACCTTTAGTACGGAGACCCAGTACTTC
CASSFPKTFSTETQYF
>TRBV13|14|NA|TRBJ2-3|many
TGTGCCAGCAGCCCACTGACGGGGCTAGATACGCAGTATTTT
CASSPLTGLDTQYF
>TRBV18|15|NA|TRBJ1-1|many
TGTGCCAGCTCACCACGACAACGTGTAGTGAGTGAAGCTTTCTTT
CASSPRQRVVSEAFF
>TRBV4-1|15|NA|TRBJ2-1|few
TGCGCCAGCAGCCCCAGGGGTCTGCCCTACAATGAGCAGTTCTTC
CASSPRGLPYNEQFF
>TRBV19|16|NA|TRBJ1-1|many
TGTGCCAGTAGTATAGGGTTACAGAGAGGGAGGACTGAAGCTTTCTTT
CASSIGLQRGRTEAFF
>TRBV24-1|17|TRBD2|TRBJ2-3|NA
TGTGCCACCAGTGATTCCGGGTCCGGGACTAGAGTGGATACGCAGTATTTT
CATSDSGSGTRVDTQYF